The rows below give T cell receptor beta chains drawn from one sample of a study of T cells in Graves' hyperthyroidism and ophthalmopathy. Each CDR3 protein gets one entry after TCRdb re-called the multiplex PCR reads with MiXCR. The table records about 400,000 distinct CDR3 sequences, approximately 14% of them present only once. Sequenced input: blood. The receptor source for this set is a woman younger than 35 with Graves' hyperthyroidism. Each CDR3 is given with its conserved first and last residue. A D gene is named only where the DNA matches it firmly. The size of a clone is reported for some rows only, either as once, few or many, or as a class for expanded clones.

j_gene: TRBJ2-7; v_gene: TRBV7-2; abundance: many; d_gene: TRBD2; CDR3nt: TGTGCCAGCAGCTTAAAAACTAGCGCTTCCTACGAGCAGTACTTC; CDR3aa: CASSLKTSASYEQYF
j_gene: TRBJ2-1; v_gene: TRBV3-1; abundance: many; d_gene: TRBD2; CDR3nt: TGTGCCAGCAGCCAAGTTCCGGGACTAGCGGGATCAAGCTCCTACAATGAGCAGTTCTTC; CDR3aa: CASSQVPGLAGSSSYNEQFF
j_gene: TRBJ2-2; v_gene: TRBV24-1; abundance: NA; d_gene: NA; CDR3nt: TGTGCCACCAGTGATCCCGACAAAGGTTGGACCGGGGAGCTGTTTTTT; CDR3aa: CATSDPDKGWTGELFF
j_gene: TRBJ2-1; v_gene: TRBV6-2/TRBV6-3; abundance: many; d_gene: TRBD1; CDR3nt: TGTGCCAGCAGTTCATCCGACAGGGCGAATGAGCAGTTCTTC; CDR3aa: CASSSSDRANEQFF
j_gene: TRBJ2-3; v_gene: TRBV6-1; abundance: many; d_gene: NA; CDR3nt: TGTGCCAGCAGTTCTTTCTATACGCAGTATTTT; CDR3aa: CASSSFYTQYF
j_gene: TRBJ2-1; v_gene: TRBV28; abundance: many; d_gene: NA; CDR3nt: TGTGCCAGCAGTTCCCCCTATACCCCCGGGTTCCCGAAATTTGAGTCCTACAATGAGCAGTTCTTC; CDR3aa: CASSSPYTPGFPKFESYNEQFF
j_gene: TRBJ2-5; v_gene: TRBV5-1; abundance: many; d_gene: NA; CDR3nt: TGCGCCAGCAGCTTGGACCACAGCCAAAACCAAGAGACCCAGTACTTC; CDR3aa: CASSLDHSQNQETQYF
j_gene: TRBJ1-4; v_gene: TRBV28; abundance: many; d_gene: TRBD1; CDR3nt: TGTGCCAGCAGTTTGACAGGGGCCGCGACTAATGAAAAACTGTTTTTT; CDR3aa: CASSLTGAATNEKLFF
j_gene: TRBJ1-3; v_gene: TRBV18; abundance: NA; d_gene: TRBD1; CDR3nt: TGTGCCAGCTCACCGAGGACAGGGGGGTCTGGAAACACCATATATTTT; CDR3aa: CASSPRTGGSGNTIYF
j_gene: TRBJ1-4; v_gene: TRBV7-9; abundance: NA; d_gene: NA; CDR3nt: TGTGCCAGCAGCTTACCCCCAACCCAACAGGGCGGTACCCGTGAAAAACTGTTTTTT; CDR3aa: CASSLPPTQQGGTREKLFF
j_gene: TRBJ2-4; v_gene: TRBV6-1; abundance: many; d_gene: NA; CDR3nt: TGTGCCAGCACCAACTCGGGCAGGAACTTAGCCAAAAACATTCAGTACTTC; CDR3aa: CASTNSGRNLAKNIQYF
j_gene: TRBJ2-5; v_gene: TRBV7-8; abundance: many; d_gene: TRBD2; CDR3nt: TGTGCCAGCAGCGCACTAGCGGGAGGGTCGGAGACCCAGTACTTC; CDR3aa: CASSALAGGSETQYF
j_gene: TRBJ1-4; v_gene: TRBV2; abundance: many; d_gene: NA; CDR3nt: TGTGCCAGCAGGTCCGAGGGTCCAACTAATGAAAAACTGTTTTTT; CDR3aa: CASRSEGPTNEKLFF
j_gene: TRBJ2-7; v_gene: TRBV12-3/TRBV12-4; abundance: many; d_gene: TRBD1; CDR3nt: TGTGCCAGCAGTTTAAAGGCAGGGGGTATTTCCTACGAGCAGTACTTC; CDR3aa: CASSLKAGGISYEQYF
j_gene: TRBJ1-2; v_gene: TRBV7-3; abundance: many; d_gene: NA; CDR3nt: TGTGCCAGCAGCCCCGCTGGGGGTGACTATGGCTACACCTTC; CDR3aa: CASSPAGGDYGYTF
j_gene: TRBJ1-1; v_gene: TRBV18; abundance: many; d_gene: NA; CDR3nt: TGTGCCAGCTCACCACAGGGGGAAGGGGACACTGAAGCTTTCTTT; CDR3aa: CASSPQGEGDTEAFF
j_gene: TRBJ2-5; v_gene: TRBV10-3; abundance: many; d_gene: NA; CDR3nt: TGTGCCATCAGTGAGTCCCTCTCACGGGAGACCCAGTACTTC; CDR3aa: CAISESLSRETQYF
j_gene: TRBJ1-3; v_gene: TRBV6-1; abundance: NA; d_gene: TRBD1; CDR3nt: TGTGCCAGCAGTGAACAGGGGGGGAGCTCTGGAAACACCATATATTTT; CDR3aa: CASSEQGGSSGNTIYF
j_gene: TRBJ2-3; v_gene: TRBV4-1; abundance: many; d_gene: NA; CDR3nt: TGCGCCAGCAGCCAAGGGGCGGGTACAGATACGCAGTATTTT; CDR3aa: CASSQGAGTDTQYF
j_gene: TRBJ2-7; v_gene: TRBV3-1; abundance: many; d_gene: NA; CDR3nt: TGTGCCAGCAGCCAAGCGTTAGGGGGCTACGAGCAGTACTTC; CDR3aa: CASSQALGGYEQYF
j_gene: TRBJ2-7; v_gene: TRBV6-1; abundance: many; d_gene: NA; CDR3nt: TGTGCCAGCAGTTCGCGGGCGTGGGGCTACGAGCAGTACTTC; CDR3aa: CASSSRAWGYEQYF
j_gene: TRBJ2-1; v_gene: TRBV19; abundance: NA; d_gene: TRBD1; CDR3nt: TGTGCCAGTAGCAGACAGGGAAGCAATGAGCAGTTCTTC; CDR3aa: CASSRQGSNEQFF
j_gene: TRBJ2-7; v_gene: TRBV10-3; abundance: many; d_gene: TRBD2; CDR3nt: TGTGCCATCAGTGATGGGAGGGTCGAGCAGTACTTC; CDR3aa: CAISDGRVEQYF
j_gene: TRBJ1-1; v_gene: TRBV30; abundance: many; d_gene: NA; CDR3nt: TGTGCCTGGAGTGAACAGGGTGAAGCTTTCTTT; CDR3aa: CAWSEQGEAFF
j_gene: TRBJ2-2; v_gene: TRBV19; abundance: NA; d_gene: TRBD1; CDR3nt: TGTGCCAGTAGTTGGTCGACAGGGAACGGCGGCGGGGAGCTGTTTTTT; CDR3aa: CASSWSTGNGGGELFF
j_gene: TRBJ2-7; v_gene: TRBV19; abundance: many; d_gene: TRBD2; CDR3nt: TGTGCCAGTAGGCGGGGGGGCCGAAACGAGCAGTACTTC; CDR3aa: CASRRGGRNEQYF
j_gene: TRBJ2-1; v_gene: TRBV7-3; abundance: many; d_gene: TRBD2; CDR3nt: TGTGCCAGCAGCCAGCGGGCGTTGTACGGGGGGATACAAGAGCAGTTCTTC; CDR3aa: CASSQRALYGGIQEQFF
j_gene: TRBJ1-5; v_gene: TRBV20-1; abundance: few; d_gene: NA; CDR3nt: TGCAGTGCTATAAAAAGGGGCCGGGAGGAGGGGCGAAGTCAGCCCCAGCATTTT; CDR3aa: CSAIKRGREEGRSQPQHF
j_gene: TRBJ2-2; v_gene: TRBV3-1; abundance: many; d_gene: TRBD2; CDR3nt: TGTGCCAGCAGCCTACACGGACAGGGACTAGCGGGAGGGACGAACACCGGGGAGCTGTTTTTT; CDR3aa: CASSLHGQGLAGGTNTGELFF
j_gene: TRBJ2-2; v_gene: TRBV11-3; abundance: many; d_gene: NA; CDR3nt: TGTGCCAGCCTCGAGACGAACACCGGGGAGCTGTTTTTT; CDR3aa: CASLETNTGELFF
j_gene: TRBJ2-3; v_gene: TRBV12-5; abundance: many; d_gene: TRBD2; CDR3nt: TGTGCTAGTGGTTTTCCCCTGGGGCGACTAGCGGGGGAGACAGATACGCAGTATTTT; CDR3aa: CASGFPLGRLAGETDTQYF
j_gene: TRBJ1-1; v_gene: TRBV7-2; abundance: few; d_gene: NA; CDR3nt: TGTGCCAGCAGCTTGCGAGGTAAAGCTTTCTTT; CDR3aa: CASSLRGKAFF
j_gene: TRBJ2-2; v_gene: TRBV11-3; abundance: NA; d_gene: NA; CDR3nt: TGTGCCAGCAGCCGGGGCGGCGGAAAGGGAACCACCGGGGAGCTGTTTTTT; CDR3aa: CASSRGGGKGTTGELFF
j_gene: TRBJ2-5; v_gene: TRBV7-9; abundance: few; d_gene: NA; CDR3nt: TGTGCCAGCAGCTTAGAATACGGGGTCAAAGAGACCCAGTACTTC; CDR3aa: CASSLEYGVKETQYF
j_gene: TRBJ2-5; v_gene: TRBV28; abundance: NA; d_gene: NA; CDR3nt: TGTGCCAGCAGTTCTCCCTTGGCCCGCCAAGAGACCCAGTACTTC; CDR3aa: CASSSPLARQETQYF
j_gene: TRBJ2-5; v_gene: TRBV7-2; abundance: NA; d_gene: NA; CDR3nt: TGTGCCAGCAGTCCTTTCCAGCAGGGCCTAGAGACCCAGTACTTC; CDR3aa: CASSPFQQGLETQYF
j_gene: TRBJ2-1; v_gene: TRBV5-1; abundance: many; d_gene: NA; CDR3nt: TGCGCCAGCAGCTTAAATAGCGACTACTACAATGAGCAGTTCTTC; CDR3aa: CASSLNSDYYNEQFF
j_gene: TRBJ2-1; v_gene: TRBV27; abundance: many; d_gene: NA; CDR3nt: TGTGCCAGCAGTTTAGGGGGCTTCGGTCCTGAGCAGTTCTTC; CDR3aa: CASSLGGFGPEQFF
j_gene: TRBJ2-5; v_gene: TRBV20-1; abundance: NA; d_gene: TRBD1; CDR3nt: TGCAGTGCTAGAGGGGGGGACAGGGGGTTGGTCCAGTACTTC; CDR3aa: CSARGGDRGLVQYF
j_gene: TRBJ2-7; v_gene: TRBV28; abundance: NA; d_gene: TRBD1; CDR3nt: TGTGCCAGCAGTTACGGGTGGGACAGTCGCCACGAGCAGTACTTC; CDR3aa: CASSYGWDSRHEQYF
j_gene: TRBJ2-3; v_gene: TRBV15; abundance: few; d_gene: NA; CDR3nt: TGTGCCACCAGCAGAGAGTGGGGGGCAGATACGCAGTATTTT; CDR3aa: CATSREWGADTQYF
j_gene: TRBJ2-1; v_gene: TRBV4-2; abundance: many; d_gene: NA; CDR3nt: TGTGCCAGCAGCCTCAACAATGAGCAGTTCTTC; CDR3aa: CASSLNNEQFF